This TCR beta chain was retrieved from a study of cytomegalovirus exposure and HLA in healthy donors. This PCR relied on a set of 60 Vbeta primers and 13 Jbeta primers. Per the original data handling: Later analysis identified tens of millions of unique TCR beta chains, roughly 11 million shared. TCRdb's table, derived via immunoSEQ multiplex PCR, lists solely in-frame clones and lacks some. The DNA gave D and trimming, while V, J and clone size come from that table. This sample's table reports 150,000 to 200,000 clones. Per germline, CDR1 MNHNS and CDR2 SASEGT. CDR3 length equals 15 residues. V gave up 3 bases and J gave up 4 bases; unmatched junction bases: 2.

The sequence was collected from an older woman in good health and CMV-seronegative. V is TRBV6-1 and J is TRBJ2-1; 11 bases match TRBD2. The specimen sequenced was PBMCs. The CDR3, as DNA: TGTGCCAGCAGTGAGGGGACTAGCGGATACAATGAGCAGTTCTTC. Amino acid sequence: CASSEGTSGYNEQFF.